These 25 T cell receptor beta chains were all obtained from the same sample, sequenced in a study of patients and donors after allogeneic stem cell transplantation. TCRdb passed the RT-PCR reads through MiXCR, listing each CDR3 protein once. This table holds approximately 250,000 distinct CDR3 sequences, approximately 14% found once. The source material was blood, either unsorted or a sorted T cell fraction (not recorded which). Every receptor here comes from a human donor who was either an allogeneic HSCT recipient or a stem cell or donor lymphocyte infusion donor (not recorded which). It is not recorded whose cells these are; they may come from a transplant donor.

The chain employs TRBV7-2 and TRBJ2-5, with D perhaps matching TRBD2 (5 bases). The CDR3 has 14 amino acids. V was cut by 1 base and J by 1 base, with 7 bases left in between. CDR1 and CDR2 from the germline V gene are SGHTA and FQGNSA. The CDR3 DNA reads TGTGCCAGCAGCTTAGATGGAGGCCAAGAGACCCAGTACTTC. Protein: CASSLDGGQETQYF.

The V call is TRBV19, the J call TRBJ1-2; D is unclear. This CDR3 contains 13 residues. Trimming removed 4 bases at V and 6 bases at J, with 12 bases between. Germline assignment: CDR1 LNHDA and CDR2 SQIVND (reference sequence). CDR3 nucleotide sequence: TGTGCCAGTAGTAGATCACGTCGTGATGGCTACACCTTC. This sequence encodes CASSRSRRDGYTF.

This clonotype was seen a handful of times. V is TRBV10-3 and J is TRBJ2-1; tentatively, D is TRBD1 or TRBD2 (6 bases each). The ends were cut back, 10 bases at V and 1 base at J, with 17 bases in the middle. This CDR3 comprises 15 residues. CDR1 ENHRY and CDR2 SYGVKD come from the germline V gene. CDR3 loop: CATQTSGASYNEQFF. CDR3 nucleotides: TGTGCCACCCAAACGTCGGGGGCGTCCTACAATGAGCAGTTCTTC.

Written as DNA, the CDR3 is TGTGCCAGCAGCCCGACGACAGGGAATTCACCCCTCCACTTT. This gives the protein CASSPTTGNSPLHF. The rearrangement links TRBV3-1 to TRBJ1-6, with 7 positions matching TRBD1. Germline trimming cut 4 bases from V and 7 bases from J; bases unmatched to any gene: 4. The CDR3 consists of 14 residues. Germline lookup yields CDR1 LGHDT and CDR2 YNNKEL (reference sequence).

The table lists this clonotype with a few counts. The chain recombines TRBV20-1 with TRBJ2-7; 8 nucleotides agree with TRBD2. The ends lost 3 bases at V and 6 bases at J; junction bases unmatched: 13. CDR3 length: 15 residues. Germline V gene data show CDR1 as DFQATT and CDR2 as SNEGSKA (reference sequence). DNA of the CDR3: TGCAGTGCTAGGCTTTTGAGCGGGAGTGGGTTCGAGCAGTACTTC. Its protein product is CSARLLSGSGFEQYF.

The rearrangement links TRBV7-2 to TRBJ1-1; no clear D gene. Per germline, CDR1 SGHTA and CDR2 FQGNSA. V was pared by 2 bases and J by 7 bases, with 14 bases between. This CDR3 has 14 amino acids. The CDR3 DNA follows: TGTGCCAGCAGCTTAACCAGAAATAGCCTTGAAGCTTTCTTT. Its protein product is CASSLTRNSLEAFF.

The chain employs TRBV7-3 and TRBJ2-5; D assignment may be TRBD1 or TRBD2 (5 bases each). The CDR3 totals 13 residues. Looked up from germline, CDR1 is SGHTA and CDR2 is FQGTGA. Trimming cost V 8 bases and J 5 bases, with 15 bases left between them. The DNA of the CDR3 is TGTGCCAGCGCTAGGACGGGGACGGAGACCCAGTACTTC. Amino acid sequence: CASARTGTETQYF.

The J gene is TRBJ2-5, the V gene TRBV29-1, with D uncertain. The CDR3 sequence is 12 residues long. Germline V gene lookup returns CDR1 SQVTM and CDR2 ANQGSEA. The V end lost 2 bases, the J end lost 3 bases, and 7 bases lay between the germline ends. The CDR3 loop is CSVEPGEETQYF. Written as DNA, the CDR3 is TGCAGCGTTGAACCTGGCGAAGAGACCCAGTACTTC. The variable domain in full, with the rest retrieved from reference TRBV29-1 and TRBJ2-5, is SAVISQKPSRDICQRGTSLTIQCQVDSQVTMMFWYRQQPGQSLTLIATANQGSEATYESGFVIDKFPISRPNLTFSTLTVSNMSPEDSSIYLCSVEPGEETQYFGPGTRLLVL.

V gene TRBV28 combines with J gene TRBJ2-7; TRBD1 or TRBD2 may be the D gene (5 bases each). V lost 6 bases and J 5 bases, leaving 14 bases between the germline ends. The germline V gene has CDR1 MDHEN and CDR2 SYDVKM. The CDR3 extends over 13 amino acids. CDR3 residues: CASSVGGYDEQYF. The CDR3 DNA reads TGTGCCAGCAGCGTTGGGGGATATGACGAGCAGTACTTC.

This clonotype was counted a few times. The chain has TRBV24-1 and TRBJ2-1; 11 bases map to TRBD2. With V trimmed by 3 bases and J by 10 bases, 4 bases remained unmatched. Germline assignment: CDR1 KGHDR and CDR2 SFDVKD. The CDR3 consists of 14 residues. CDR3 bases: TGTGCCACCAGTGATGCTAGCGGGAGGAGAGAGCAGTTCTTC. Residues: CATSDASGRREQFF.

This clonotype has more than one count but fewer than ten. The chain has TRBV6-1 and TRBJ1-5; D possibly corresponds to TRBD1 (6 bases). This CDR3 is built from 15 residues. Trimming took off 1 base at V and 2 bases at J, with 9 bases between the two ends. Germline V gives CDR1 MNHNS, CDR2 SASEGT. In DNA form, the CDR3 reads TGTGCCAGCAGTGAAGGGGGGCGCGGCAATCAGCCCCAGCATTTT. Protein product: CASSEGGRGNQPQHF.

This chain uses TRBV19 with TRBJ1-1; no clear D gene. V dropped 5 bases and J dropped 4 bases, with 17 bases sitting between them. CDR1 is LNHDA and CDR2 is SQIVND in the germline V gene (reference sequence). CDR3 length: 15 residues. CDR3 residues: CASSPRTPGSTEAFF. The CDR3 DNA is TGTGCCAGTAGTCCCAGGACCCCGGGGAGCACTGAAGCTTTCTTT.

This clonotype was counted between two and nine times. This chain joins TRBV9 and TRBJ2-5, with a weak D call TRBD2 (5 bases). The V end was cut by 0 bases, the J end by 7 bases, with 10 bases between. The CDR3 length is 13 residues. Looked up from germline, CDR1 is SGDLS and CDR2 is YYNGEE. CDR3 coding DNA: TGTGCCAGCAGCGTAGGATCTGAGGGGACCCAGTACTTC. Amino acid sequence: CASSVGSEGTQYF.

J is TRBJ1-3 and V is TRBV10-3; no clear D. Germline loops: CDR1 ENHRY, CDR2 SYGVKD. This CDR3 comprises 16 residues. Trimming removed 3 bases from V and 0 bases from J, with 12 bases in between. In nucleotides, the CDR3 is TGTGCCATCAGTGAAGGATACAGCTACTCTGGAAACACCATATATTTT. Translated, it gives CAISEGYSYSGNTIYF.

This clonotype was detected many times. DNA for the CDR3: TGTGCCAGCAGCTTAATGGAAGGGTCCGGGGCCAACGTCCTGACTTTC. It translates to CASSLMEGSGANVLTF. The V and J genes are TRBV7-3 and TRBJ2-6, with D uncertain. The germline gives CDR1 SGHTA, CDR2 FQGTGA. This CDR3 spans 16 amino acids. The V gene lost 1 base and the J gene lost 4 bases, with 11 bases spanning the gap.

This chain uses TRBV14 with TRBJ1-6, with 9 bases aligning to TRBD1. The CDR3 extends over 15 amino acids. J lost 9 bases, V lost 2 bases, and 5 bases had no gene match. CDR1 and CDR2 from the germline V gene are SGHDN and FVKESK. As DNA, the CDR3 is TGTGCCAGCAGCCAATACGGGACAGGGATTTCACCCCTCCACTTT. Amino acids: CASSQYGTGISPLHF.

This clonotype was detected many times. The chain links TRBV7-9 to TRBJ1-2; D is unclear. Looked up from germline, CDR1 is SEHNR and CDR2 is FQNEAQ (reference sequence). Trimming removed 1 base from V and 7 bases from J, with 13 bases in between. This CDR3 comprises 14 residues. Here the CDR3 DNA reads TGTGCCAGCAGCTTAGTGGAGATCACTTTTGGCTACACCTTC. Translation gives CASSLVEITFGYTF.

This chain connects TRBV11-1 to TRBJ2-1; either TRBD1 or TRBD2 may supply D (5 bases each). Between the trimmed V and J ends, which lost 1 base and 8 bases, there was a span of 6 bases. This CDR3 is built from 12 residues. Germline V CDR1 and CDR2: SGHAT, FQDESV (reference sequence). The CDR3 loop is CASSLGGDEQFF. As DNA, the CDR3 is TGTGCCAGCAGCTTAGGAGGGGATGAGCAGTTCTTC. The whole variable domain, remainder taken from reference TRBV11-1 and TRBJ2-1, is EAEVAQSPRYKITEKSQAVAFWCDPISGHATLYWYRQILGQGPELLVQFQDESVVDDSQLPKDRFSAERLKGVDSTLKIQPAELGDSAMYLCASSLGGDEQFFGPGTRLTVL.

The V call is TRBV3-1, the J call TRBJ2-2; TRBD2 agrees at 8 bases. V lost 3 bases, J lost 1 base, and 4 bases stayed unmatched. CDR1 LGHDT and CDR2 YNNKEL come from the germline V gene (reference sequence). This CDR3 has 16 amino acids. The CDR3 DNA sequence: TGTGCCAGCAGCCATCAGCGGGGGTTGAACACCGGGGAGCTGTTTTTT. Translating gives CASSHQRGLNTGELFF.

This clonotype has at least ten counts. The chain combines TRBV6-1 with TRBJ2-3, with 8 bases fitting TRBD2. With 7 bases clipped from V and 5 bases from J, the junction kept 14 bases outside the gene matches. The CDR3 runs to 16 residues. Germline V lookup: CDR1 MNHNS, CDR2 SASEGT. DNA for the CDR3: TGTGCCAGCAATACAGCGACGGGGGGGCTGGGAGATACGCAGTATTTT. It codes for CASNTATGGLGDTQYF.

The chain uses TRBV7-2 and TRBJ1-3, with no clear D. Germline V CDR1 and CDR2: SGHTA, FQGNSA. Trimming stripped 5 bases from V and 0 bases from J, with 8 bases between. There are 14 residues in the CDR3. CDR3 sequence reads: CASSELGSGNTIYF. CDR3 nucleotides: TGTGCCAGCAGCGAACTCGGCTCTGGAAACACCATATATTTT.

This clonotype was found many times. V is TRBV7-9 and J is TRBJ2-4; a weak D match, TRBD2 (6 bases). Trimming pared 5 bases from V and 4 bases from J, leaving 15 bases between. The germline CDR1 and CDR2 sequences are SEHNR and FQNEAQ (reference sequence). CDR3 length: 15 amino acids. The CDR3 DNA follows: TGTGCCAGCAGCCCATACGGGGGAGGTAAAAACATTCAGTACTTC. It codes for CASSPYGGGKNIQYF.

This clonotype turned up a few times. Here the CDR3 DNA reads TGCGCCAGCAGCTTCATAGGACAGAGTGACACTGAAGCTTTCTTT. Protein product: CASSFIGQSDTEAFF. This chain links TRBV5-1 with TRBJ1-1, with D possibly being TRBD1 (6 bases). CDR1 SGHRS and CDR2 YFSETQ come from the germline V gene. This CDR3 comprises 15 residues. Trimming pared 2 bases from V and 3 bases from J, leaving 14 bases between.

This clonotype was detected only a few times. CDR3 nucleotides: TGTGCCAGCAGCTCGGCCCAGGCGTACACTGAAGCTTTCTTT. Protein sequence: CASSSAQAYTEAFF. The chain joins TRBV5-8 to TRBJ1-1; D remains ambiguous. The CDR3 is made up of 14 amino acids. CDR1 and CDR2 from the germline V gene are SGHTS and YDEGEE. V shed 3 bases and J shed 3 bases, with 12 bases lying between them.

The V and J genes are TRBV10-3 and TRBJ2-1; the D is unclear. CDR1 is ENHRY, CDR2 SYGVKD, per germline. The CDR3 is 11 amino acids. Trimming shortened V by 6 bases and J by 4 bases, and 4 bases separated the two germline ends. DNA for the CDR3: TGTGCCATCAGCAGGTACAATGAGCAGTTCTTC. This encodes CAISRYNEQFF.